This passage covers 25 T cell receptor beta chains from one sample sequenced in a study of blood T cell repertoires in COVID-19. Sequenced by immunoSEQ multiplex PCR; TCRdb stores in-frame clones only, minus some. The sample yields over 250,000 clones, 83% seen once. The sequenced material came from peripheral blood. The receptors come from a woman between 45 and 65 years old who had recovered from COVID-19.

V and J are TRBV7-8 and TRBJ1-2; 7 bases line up with TRBD1. The CDR3 runs to 14 residues. Germline assignment: CDR1 SGHVS and CDR2 FQNEAQ. V shed 5 bases, J shed 5 bases, and the junction held 8 bases outside the gene matches. CDR3 in DNA: TGTGCCAGCAGCCATATGGACAGGCGATATGGCTACACCTTC. Encoded protein: CASSHMDRRYGYTF.

Only a few counts were recorded for this clone. The chain joins TRBV9 to TRBJ2-7, with D possibly being TRBD2 (5 bases). This CDR3 is 14 amino acids long. Trimming took 0 bases from V and 1 from J, leaving 8 bases between them. Germline CDR1 SGDLS, CDR2 YYNGEE. The CDR3 sequence: CASSVAVASYEQYF. DNA for the CDR3: TGTGCCAGCAGCGTAGCTGTAGCGTCCTACGAGCAGTACTTC.

Concerning this clone itself: This specimen includes other DNA sequences encoding the same CDR3. The rearrangement joins TRBV7-9 to TRBJ1-5; TRBD1 agrees at 9 bases. V was clipped by 5 bases and J by 4 bases; unmatched bases: 3. The CDR3 runs 14 residues. Germline V lookup: CDR1 SEHNR, CDR2 FQNEAQ (reference sequence). CDR3 sequence (DNA): TGTGCCAGCAGCCAAGGGACAGGGAATCAGCCCCAGCATTTT. Residues: CASSQGTGNQPQHF.

This clone was counted between two and nine times. CDR3 protein: CASRGDSAYNEQFF. The CDR3 nucleotides are TGTGCCAGCAGGGGCGATAGCGCTTACAATGAGCAGTTCTTC. This chain joins TRBV6-5 and TRBJ2-1; a weak D match, TRBD2 (5 bases). Germline V CDR1 and CDR2: MNHEY, SVGAGI. The V and J ends lost 6 bases and 4 bases respectively, with 13 bases between them. CDR3 length equals 14 residues.

The rearrangement uses TRBV12-3 or TRBV12-4 and TRBJ1-1; D unclear. This CDR3 contains 13 residues. V lost 5 bases and J lost 4, with 11 bases in between. CDR3 DNA: TGTGCCAGCAGTCGTGGGCTACTCACTGAAGCTTTCTTT. This codes for CASSRGLLTEAFF.

The rearrangement joins TRBV28 to TRBJ2-1; TRBD1 aligns across 7 bases. This CDR3 is 17 amino acids long. Germline V gene data show CDR1 as MDHEN and CDR2 as SYDVKM. V lost 7 bases and J lost 8; bases outside the gene matches: 20. The CDR3 DNA follows: TGTGCCAGCACCAAAAGACAGGGCACACCGGGTATGGATGAGCAGTTCTTC. Amino acids: CASTKRQGTPGMDEQFF.

This chain uses TRBV28 with TRBJ2-7; 9 bases fit TRBD1. This CDR3 has 14 residues. V lost 6 bases, J lost 0 bases, and 3 bases stayed unmatched. Germline CDR1 MDHEN, CDR2 SYDVKM. CDR3 loop: CASRGQGLSYEQYF. The CDR3 DNA follows: TGTGCCAGCAGGGGACAGGGCCTCTCCTACGAGCAGTACTTC.

A few counts support this clone. The identical CDR3 is also encoded by other nucleotide sequences in the sample. DNA of the CDR3: TGTGCCAGTAGGACGGGGACAGGGAGCGAAAAACTGTTTTTT. Its protein product is CASRTGTGSEKLFF. The chain uses TRBV19 and TRBJ1-4; 9 bases are a match to TRBD1. The J segment lost 8 bases and the V segment lost 6 bases, leaving 7 bases of the junction unmatched. Germline CDR1 and CDR2: LNHDA and SQIVND (reference sequence). The CDR3 consists of 14 residues.

The chain links TRBV5-4 to TRBJ2-1; TRBD1 matches at 8 bases. Germline V gene data show CDR1 as SGHNT and CDR2 as YYREEE (reference sequence). The V gene end was trimmed by 2 bases and the J gene end by 8 bases; junction bases not matched to a gene: 9. The CDR3 contains 15 residues. Here the CDR3 reads CASSFLQGVPYEQFF. For the CDR3, the DNA is TGTGCCAGCAGCTTTCTACAGGGGGTCCCATATGAGCAGTTCTTC.

V usage is TRBV7-9 and J usage is TRBJ2-7; D gene uncertain. This CDR3 comprises 13 residues. V was cut by 6 bases and J by 1 base, with 10 bases left in between. Germline V gene sequence: CDR1 SEHNR, CDR2 FQNEAQ (reference sequence). CDR3 DNA: TGTGCCAGCAGAAACACAGTTTCCTACGAGCAGTACTTC. The encoded protein is CASRNTVSYEQYF.

This clone occurred once. The V and J genes are TRBV6-5 and TRBJ2-7; 7 nucleotides agree with TRBD2. Germline loops: CDR1 MNHEY, CDR2 SVGAGI. The CDR3 has 14 amino acids. With V trimmed by 3 bases and J by 6 bases, 8 bases remained unmatched. The CDR3 bases are TGTGCCAGCAGTTATACTAGCGCGGTGGGCGAGCAGTACTTC. Protein: CASSYTSAVGEQYF.

The J gene is TRBJ2-3, the V gene TRBV14, with D tentatively TRBD1 (6 bases). V was shortened by 2 bases and J by 6 bases, with 6 bases between the two germline ends. CDR1 SGHDN and CDR2 FVKESK come from the germline V gene. CDR3 length: 12 residues. CDR3 protein: CASSQRGDTQYF. For the CDR3, the DNA is TGTGCCAGCAGCCAAAGGGGGGATACGCAGTATTTT. The full variable domain, in which reference TRBV14 and TRBJ2-3 provide the parts outside the CDR3, is EAGVTQFPSHSVIEKGQTVTLRCDPISGHDNLYWYRRVMGKEIKFLLHFVKESKQDESGMPNNRFLAERTGGTYSTLKVQPAELEDSGVYFCASSQRGDTQYFGPGTRLTVL.

This sequence joins TRBV7-2 and TRBJ2-1, with TRBD1 matching 9 bases. The V gene's germline CDR1 is SGHTA and CDR2 FQGNSA. Trimming cost V 3 bases and J 7 bases; bases outside gene matches: 13. The CDR3 loop spans 17 amino acids. Here the CDR3 reads CASSFTPGQGRSNEQFF. DNA of the CDR3: TGTGCCAGCAGCTTTACTCCCGGACAGGGGCGCTCAAATGAGCAGTTCTTC.

This clone was counted a single time. The DNA of the CDR3 is TGTGCCAGCATCGGGGGAGGGGTGAGGGCTTTCTTT. Its protein product is CASIGGGVRAFF. The V gene is TRBV25-1, the J gene TRBJ1-1, with a weak D call TRBD1 (5 bases). V lost 7 bases and J 11 bases, leaving 17 bases between the germline ends. The CDR3 is made up of 12 amino acids. Germline CDR1 and CDR2: MGHDK and SYGVNS.

V gene TRBV2 combines with J gene TRBJ2-3; possible D gene TRBD1, 6 bases. The germline V gene encodes CDR1 SNHLY and CDR2 FYNNEI. The CDR3 has 14 amino acids. Between the trimmed V and J ends, which lost 4 bases and 6 bases, there was a span of 14 bases. This CDR3 is CASSGGGPTDTQYF. CDR3 nucleotides: TGTGCCAGCAGTGGAGGGGGACCCACCGATACGCAGTATTTT.

This rearrangement joins TRBV7-2 to TRBJ1-1; tentatively, D is TRBD1 (5 bases). V lost 5 bases and J 1 base, leaving 8 bases between the germline ends. This CDR3 is built from 13 residues. The V gene's germline CDR1 is SGHTA and CDR2 FQGNSA. CDR3 in amino acids: CASSTDRNTEAFF. Written as DNA, the CDR3 is TGTGCCAGCAGCACCGACAGGAACACTGAAGCTTTCTTT.

This chain uses TRBV7-8 with TRBJ2-1; TRBD1 might be the D (6 bases). V dropped 1 base and J dropped 9 bases, with 13 bases sitting between them. The CDR3 extends over 14 amino acids. Germline loops: CDR1 SGHVS, CDR2 FQNEAQ. CDR3: CASSLVGKQGEQFF. The CDR3 DNA follows: TGTGCCAGCAGCTTAGTCGGAAAACAGGGTGAGCAGTTCTTC.

The rearrangement joins TRBV18 to TRBJ1-1, with 9 positions matching TRBD1. Unmatched junction bases numbered 3, after V lost 2 bases and J lost 5 bases. Germline CDR1 is KGHSH and CDR2 is LQKENI. The CDR3 sequence is 14 residues long. The CDR3: CASSPAGTGTEAFF. CDR3 nucleotides: TGTGCCAGCTCACCAGCCGGGACAGGGACTGAAGCTTTCTTT.

The genes are TRBV6-5 and TRBJ1-2; D may be TRBD1 (5 bases). Germline V gene data show CDR1 as MNHEY and CDR2 as SVGAGI. This CDR3 comprises 14 residues. The V and J ends lost 0 bases and 7 bases respectively, with 12 bases between them. CDR3 amino acids: CASSYSVRGGGYTF. DNA for the CDR3: TGTGCCAGCAGTTACTCGGTGCGGGGGGGTGGCTACACCTTC.

The chain joins TRBV5-1 to TRBJ2-5; tentative D call: TRBD1 (5 bases). V gave up 3 bases and J gave up 4 bases, with 13 bases separating them. Per germline, CDR1 SGHRS and CDR2 YFSETQ. This CDR3 region has 14 residues. CDR3: CASSSGWGGETQYF. The CDR3 DNA reads as TGCGCCAGCAGCTCAGGATGGGGCGGAGAGACCCAGTACTTC.

The rearrangement uses TRBV7-9 and TRBJ1-2, with 8 bases fitting TRBD1. CDR1 and CDR2 (germline): SEHNR, FQNEAQ (reference sequence). This CDR3 has 13 amino acids. V shed 6 bases and J 8 bases; nucleotides not matched to a gene: 8. The CDR3 sequence is CASRRRGRLGYTF. DNA for the CDR3: TGTGCCAGCAGGCGCAGGGGGCGTTTGGGCTACACCTTC. The entire variable domain, with the rest obtained from reference TRBV7-9 and TRBJ1-2, is as follows: DTGVSQNPRHKITKRGQNVTFRCDPISEHNRLYWYRQTLGQGPEFLTYFQNEAQLEKSRLLSDRFSAERPKGSFSTLEIQRTEQGDSAMYLCASRRRGRLGYTFGSGTRLTVV.

V gene TRBV28 combines with J gene TRBJ2-6, with D perhaps TRBD1 (6 bases). The CDR3 runs to 16 residues. Germline assignment: CDR1 MDHEN and CDR2 SYDVKM. V shed 8 bases and J shed 4 bases, with 18 bases lying between them. The CDR3 region has the DNA TGTGCCAGCCGTCACCTAACAGGGCGGGGGGCCAACGTCCTGACTTTC. Protein: CASRHLTGRGANVLTF.

The CDR3, as DNA: TGTGCCAGCAGCTTAGATGGGGGGGGCGGCACAGATACGCAGTATTTT. Translated, it gives CASSLDGGGGTDTQYF. The chain recombines TRBV7-2 with TRBJ2-3, with D possibly being TRBD2 (7 bases). The CDR3 spans 16 residues. Trimming shortened V by 1 base and J by 1 base, and 12 bases separated the two germline ends. Germline values: CDR1 SGHTA, CDR2 FQGNSA.

This chain uses TRBV13 with TRBJ2-2; 9 bases map to TRBD1. The germline V gene has CDR1 PRHDT and CDR2 FYEKMQ (reference sequence). V trimming: 3 bases; J trimming: 0 bases; junction bases outside the gene matches: 11. The CDR3 sequence is 19 residues long. CDR3 region: CASSLAGTGLESNTGELFF. The CDR3 DNA reads as TGTGCCAGCAGCTTGGCCGGGACAGGGTTAGAGTCGAACACCGGGGAGCTGTTTTTT.

This sequence joins TRBV7-7 and TRBJ1-2; 8 nucleotides line up with TRBD1. The CDR3 contains 16 residues. Germline CDR1 and CDR2: SSHAT and FNYEAQ (reference sequence). V gave up 5 bases and J gave up 4 bases; unmatched junction bases: 12. The CDR3 bases are TGTGCCAGCAGCCCGGGACAGGAGACCTCTCCCTATGGCTACACCTTC. It specifies CASSPGQETSPYGYTF.